The 28 T cell receptor beta chains below were found in one sample sequenced in a study of blood T cells in healthy people across ages. The use of a sample-barcoded 5' primer and a J-beta primer mix characterized a second PCR of 7 to 11 cycles. TCRdb reprocessed the 5' RACE reads with MiXCR, giving one entry per CDR3 protein. The sample lists around 820,000 distinct CDR3 sequences, 20% to 25% occurring once. The same data also contributed to another study, on T cells of mothers and their children.

Sequencing was carried out using blood. All receptors come from a boy aged 5 to 17 in good health.

The V and J genes are TRBV5-6 and TRBJ1-3, with a weak D call TRBD1 (5 bases). The V and J ends lost 4 bases and 0 bases respectively, with 8 bases between them. CDR3 length: 14 residues. Germline assignment: CDR1 SGHDT and CDR2 YYEEEE. The CDR3 nucleotides read TGTGCCAGCAGCCGACAGCTCTCTGGAAACACCATATATTTT. It is translated as CASSRQLSGNTIYF.

V is TRBV12-3 or TRBV12-4 and J is TRBJ2-6, with 9 bases fitting TRBD1. This CDR3 has 17 residues. V lost 6 bases and J lost 0; bases outside the gene matches: 6. In DNA form, the CDR3 reads TGTGCCAGCAGGTGGACAGGGGCCAGCTCTGGGGCCAACGTCCTGACTTTC. Its protein is CASRWTGASSGANVLTF.

The chain carries TRBV28 and TRBJ1-5; D remains ambiguous. Germline-derived CDR1 and CDR2 are MDHEN and SYDVKM. The CDR3 consists of 14 residues. The V gene lost 3 bases and the J gene lost 7 bases, with 13 bases spanning the gap. The CDR3 spells CASSLGRSSQPQHF. For the CDR3, the DNA is TGTGCCAGCAGTTTGGGCAGGAGCTCACAGCCCCAGCATTTT.

This clonotype was counted only a few times. The chain recombines TRBV20-1 with TRBJ2-3; D is possibly TRBD1 or TRBD2 (5 bases each). V was trimmed by 6 bases and J by 3 bases, leaving 22 bases between them. The CDR3 extends over 16 amino acids. Germline loops: CDR1 DFQATT, CDR2 SNEGSKA (reference sequence). The CDR3 reads CSARDGTAKGTDTQYF. CDR3 DNA: TGCAGTGCAAGGGACGGGACGGCGAAAGGAACAGATACGCAGTATTTT.

The chain carries TRBV29-1 and TRBJ2-3, with D perhaps assigned TRBD1 or TRBD2 (5 bases each). Trimming took 8 bases from V and 1 from J, leaving 13 bases between them. Germline values: CDR1 SQVTM, CDR2 ANQGSEA. CDR3 size: 13 residues. CDR3 sequence reads: CSFEVGGTDTQYF. In DNA form, the CDR3 reads TGCAGCTTCGAAGTGGGGGGCACAGATACGCAGTATTTT.

The chain uses TRBV5-6 and TRBJ1-5; D is uncertain. The CDR3 sequence is 15 residues long. V lost 4 bases, J lost 0 bases, and 11 bases lay in between. Germline V CDR1 and CDR2: SGHDT, YYEEEE. The CDR3, as DNA: TGTGCCAGCAGCGCCGGAGGTTATAGCAATCAGCCCCAGCATTTT. Its translation: CASSAGGYSNQPQHF.

This chain connects TRBV29-1 to TRBJ2-3; D tentatively fits TRBD1 or TRBD2 (6 bases each). Germline values: CDR1 SQVTM, CDR2 ANQGSEA. This CDR3 region has 14 residues. Trimming stripped 4 bases from V and 2 bases from J, with 13 bases between. CDR3 sequence reads: CSVASGAVTDTQYF. The CDR3 nucleotides read TGCAGCGTTGCATCGGGGGCAGTCACAGATACGCAGTATTTT.

This clonotype was observed a few times. This chain joins TRBV6-1 and TRBJ1-6; tentative D call: TRBD1 (5 bases). Germline V lookup: CDR1 MNHNS, CDR2 SASEGT. CDR3 length: 17 residues. V lost 11 bases to trimming and J lost 2 bases, with 22 bases between them. CDR3 loop: CACLRGKGGTYNSPLHF. The CDR3 DNA is TGTGCCTGCCTCCGGGGCAAGGGAGGGACCTATAATTCACCCCTCCACTTT.

This clonotype was counted only a few times. This chain connects TRBV7-3 to TRBJ2-1; D is unclear. The ends were cut back, 1 base at V and 10 bases at J, with 14 bases in the middle. Germline V gene sequence: CDR1 SGHTA, CDR2 FQGTGA. CDR3 length: 14 residues. The CDR3 DNA is TGTGCCAGCAGCTTAAATTCCCATAGTAGCGAGCAGTTCTTC. Amino acid sequence: CASSLNSHSSEQFF.

The rearrangement uses TRBV28 and TRBJ2-3; TRBD1 aligns across 7 bases. CDR1 and CDR2 from the germline V gene are MDHEN and SYDVKM. The CDR3 sequence is 14 residues long. Trimming at V came to 2 bases and at J to 5 bases, leaving 4 bases not matched to a gene. The CDR3 sequence is CASSLEGAGDTQYF. CDR3 sequence (DNA): TGTGCCAGCAGTTTAGAGGGGGCTGGAGATACGCAGTATTTT.

The J gene is TRBJ1-2, the V gene TRBV5-1; 9 bases match TRBD1. CDR3 length equals 14 residues. Trimming removed 2 bases from V and 4 bases from J; junction bases left unmatched: 3. The germline V gene encodes CDR1 SGHRS and CDR2 YFSETQ. CDR3 coding DNA: TGCGCCAGCAGCTTCGACAGGGGGAGCTATGGCTACACCTTC. Its translation: CASSFDRGSYGYTF.

This clonotype was detected once. V is TRBV10-3 and J is TRBJ2-5; 11 nucleotides agree with TRBD2. This CDR3 spans 16 amino acids. Germline V gene data show CDR1 as ENHRY and CDR2 as SYGVKD. J gave up 1 base and V 3 bases, and 4 bases lay outside the gene matches. CDR3 in amino acids: CAISDFGTSGQETQYF. The CDR3 DNA reads TGTGCCATCAGTGATTTCGGGACTAGCGGCCAAGAGACCCAGTACTTC.

The chain joins TRBV28 to TRBJ2-1; no firm D call. With 6 bases removed from V and 4 bases from J, the gap between germline ends came to 13 bases. The germline CDR1 and CDR2 sequences are MDHEN and SYDVKM. The CDR3 covers 14 residues. Written as DNA, the CDR3 is TGTGCCAGCAGACCCCCGGCGGCTTACAATGAGCAGTTCTTC. Its translation is CASRPPAAYNEQFF.

The chain employs TRBV7-2 and TRBJ2-5; a possible D gene is TRBD2 (6 bases). The tail of the sequence fits TRBJ2-7 better, so the J call may be wrong. Looked up from germline, CDR1 is SGHTA and CDR2 is FQGNSA. The CDR3 runs to 13 residues. The CDR3 loop is CASSPLRGYEQYF. In nucleotides, the CDR3 is TGTGCCAGCAGTCCTTTGCGGGGTTACGAGCAGTACTTC.

J is TRBJ2-5 and V is TRBV6-2 or TRBV6-3, with a weak D call TRBD1 (6 bases). V gave up 5 bases and J gave up 2 bases, with 15 bases separating them. Germline-derived CDR1 and CDR2 are MNHEY and SVGEGT. The CDR3 is 15 residues long. The CDR3 protein is CASSPSLGAQETQYF. The CDR3 coding sequence is TGTGCCAGCAGTCCCTCCCTGGGGGCACAAGAGACCCAGTACTTC.

This sequence joins TRBV4-1 and TRBJ2-1; 7 bases align to TRBD1. Germline CDR1 reads MGHRA; CDR2 reads YSYEKL. This CDR3 comprises 19 residues. V trimming: 0 bases; J trimming: 2 bases; junction bases outside the gene matches: 13. CDR3 amino acids: CASSQENRGPYHTYNEQFF. Written as DNA, the CDR3 is TGCGCCAGCAGCCAAGAAAACAGGGGCCCATATCATACCTACAATGAGCAGTTCTTC.

There are a few counts of this clonotype. This chain joins TRBV20-1 and TRBJ2-3; 12 bases fit TRBD2. V lost 5 bases to trimming and J lost 1 base; unmatched junction nucleotides: 13. The germline V gene has CDR1 DFQATT and CDR2 SNEGSKA (reference sequence). The CDR3 length is 18 residues. The CDR3 here is CSARTSGGLHHGTDTQYF. In nucleotides, the CDR3 is TGCAGTGCTCGAACTAGCGGGGGGCTCCACCATGGCACAGATACGCAGTATTTT.

J is TRBJ1-1 and V is TRBV10-2; 8 bases are a match to TRBD1. From germline, CDR1 is WSHSY and CDR2 SAAADI. This CDR3 region has 14 residues. The V and J ends lost 2 bases and 6 bases, in that order; junction bases with no gene match: 5. The CDR3 nucleotides are TGCGCCAGCAGTGAGAGCAGGGGGCTCGCTGAAGCTTTCTTT. It encodes CASSESRGLAEAFF.

The J gene is TRBJ2-1, the V gene TRBV7-6; 7 nucleotides line up with TRBD2. V shed 5 bases and J 9 bases; nucleotides not matched to a gene: 10. Germline V lookup: CDR1 SGHVS, CDR2 FNYEAQ. The CDR3 covers 14 residues. The CDR3 DNA reads TGTGCCAGCAGCCCCGGACTAGTATCCACTGAGCAGTTCTTC. It encodes CASSPGLVSTEQFF.

The chain is built from TRBV7-2 and TRBJ1-1; D is uncertain. CDR3 size: 14 residues. V lost 1 base and J lost 7, with 13 bases in between. Germline V gives CDR1 SGHTA, CDR2 FQGNSA. The DNA of the CDR3 is TGTGCCAGCAGCTTAGATAGGGTAGTCCTTGAAGCTTTCTTT. Its translation is CASSLDRVVLEAFF.

The chain uses TRBV20-1 and TRBJ2-5; 8 nucleotides align to TRBD1. The assigned J gene may be wrong: the sequence end matches TRBJ2-1 better. CDR1 is DFQATT, CDR2 SNEGSKA, per germline (reference sequence). The CDR3 consists of 16 residues. CDR3 DNA: TGCAGTGCTGTACACCCGGGACAGGCAAAGGGGGGTGAGCAGTTCTTC. It specifies CSAVHPGQAKGGEQFF.

This rearrangement joins TRBV5-3 to TRBJ1-5, with 10 bases matching TRBD1. TRBV5-3 is identified as an open reading frame with a role that is uncertain. This CDR3 has 18 residues. After removal of 7 bases from V and 0 bases from J, the junction contained 13 bases not matched to a gene. The CDR3 sequence is CARPLGQGWPNSNQPQHF. The CDR3 DNA is TGTGCCAGACCATTGGGACAGGGGTGGCCCAATAGCAATCAGCCCCAGCATTTT.

This clonotype was picked up one time. The gene calls are TRBV6-5 and TRBJ2-7; D might be TRBD1 or TRBD2, each matching 5 bases. Germline V gene lookup returns CDR1 MNHEY and CDR2 SVGAGI. The CDR3 contains 18 residues. V lost 3 bases and J 1 base, leaving 22 bases between the germline ends. The CDR3 DNA is TGTGCCAGCAGTTATGAGGGGATCCAGGGCTCTGAGTCCTACGAGCAGTACTTC. Its translation is CASSYEGIQGSESYEQYF.

This chain connects TRBV27 to TRBJ2-2; 7 nucleotides agree with TRBD1. The germline V gene has CDR1 MNHEY and CDR2 SMNVEV (reference sequence). V lost 9 bases, J lost 3 bases, and 13 bases stayed unmatched. There are 16 residues in the CDR3. CDR3 sequence: CASKFLGQGDTGELFF. CDR3 in DNA: TGTGCCAGTAAATTTCTGGGGCAGGGGGACACCGGGGAGCTGTTTTTT.

With respect to this clonotype: At one end, the junction sequence differs from germline, possibly due to a read error. The chain links TRBV20-1 to TRBJ1-4; D is perhaps TRBD1 (6 bases). The CDR3 contains 13 residues. Germline V gene sequence: CDR1 DFQATT, CDR2 SNEGSKA (reference sequence). The CDR3 nucleotides are TGCAGTGCTATGGGGGCAACTAATGAAAGACTGTTTTTT. Protein product: CSAMGATNERLFF.

This clonotype was found a few times. CDR3 nucleotide sequence: TGTGCCAGCAGTTCCTCAGTCCCCGGGACGTACTATGGCTACACCTTC. It codes for CASSSSVPGTYYGYTF. This sequence joins TRBV28 and TRBJ1-2; D perhaps matches TRBD1 (5 bases). The V end lost 4 bases, the J end lost 3 bases, and 18 bases lay between the germline ends. The V gene's germline CDR1 is MDHEN and CDR2 SYDVKM. This CDR3 region has 16 residues.

The gene calls are TRBV24-1 and TRBJ2-1; 10 nucleotides match TRBD2. The ends lost 3 bases at V and 8 bases at J; junction bases unmatched: 9. This CDR3 contains 16 residues. Germline V gene lookup returns CDR1 KGHDR and CDR2 SFDVKD. The CDR3 region is CATSDAGTSAGYEQFF. CDR3 in DNA: TGTGCCACCAGTGATGCTGGGACTAGCGCCGGTTATGAGCAGTTCTTC.

The chain couples TRBV12-3 or TRBV12-4 to TRBJ1-1; 12 positions agree with TRBD1. The CDR3 is made up of 14 amino acids. J gave up 6 bases and V 4 bases, and 3 bases lay outside the gene matches. The CDR3 spells CASSWGQGAPEAFF. The CDR3 nucleotides read TGTGCCAGCAGTTGGGGACAGGGGGCCCCTGAAGCTTTCTTT.